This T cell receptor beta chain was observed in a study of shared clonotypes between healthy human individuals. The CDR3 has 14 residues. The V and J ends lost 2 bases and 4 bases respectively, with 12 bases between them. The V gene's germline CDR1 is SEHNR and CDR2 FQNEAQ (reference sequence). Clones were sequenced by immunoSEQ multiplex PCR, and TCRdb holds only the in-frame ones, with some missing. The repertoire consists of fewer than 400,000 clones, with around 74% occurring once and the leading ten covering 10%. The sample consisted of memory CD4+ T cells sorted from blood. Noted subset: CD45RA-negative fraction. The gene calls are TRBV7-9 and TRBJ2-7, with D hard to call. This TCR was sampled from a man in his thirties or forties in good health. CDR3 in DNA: TGTGCCAGCAGCTTACACGGGTTAGTGTACGAGCAGTACTTC. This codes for CASSLHGLVYEQYF. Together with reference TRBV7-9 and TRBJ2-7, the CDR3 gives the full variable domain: DTGVSQNPRHKITKRGQNVTFRCDPISEHNRLYWYRQTLGQGPEFLTYFQNEAQLEKSRLLSDRFSAERPKGSFSTLEIQRTEQGDSAMYLCASSLHGLVYEQYFGPGTRLTVT.